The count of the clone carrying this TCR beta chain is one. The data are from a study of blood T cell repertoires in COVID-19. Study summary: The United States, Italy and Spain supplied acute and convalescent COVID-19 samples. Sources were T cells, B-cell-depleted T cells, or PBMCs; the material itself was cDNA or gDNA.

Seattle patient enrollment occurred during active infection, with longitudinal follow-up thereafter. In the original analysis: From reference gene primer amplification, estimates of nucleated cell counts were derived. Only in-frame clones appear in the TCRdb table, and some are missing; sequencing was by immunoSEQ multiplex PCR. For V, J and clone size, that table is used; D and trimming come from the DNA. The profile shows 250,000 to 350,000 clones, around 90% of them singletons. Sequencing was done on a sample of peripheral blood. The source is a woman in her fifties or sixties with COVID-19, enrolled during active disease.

The DNA of the CDR3 is TGTGCCAGCAGCTTACCTACCCGACTAAGCGGGAGAAGAAATGAGCAGTTCTTC. Its protein is CASSLPTRLSGRRNEQFF. The chain recombines TRBV5-6 with TRBJ2-1, with 8 nucleotides matching TRBD2. The V segment lost 2 bases and the J segment 7 bases; nucleotides outside the gene matches: 17. Germline V gene lookup returns CDR1 SGHDT and CDR2 YYEEEE. This CDR3 is 18 amino acids long.